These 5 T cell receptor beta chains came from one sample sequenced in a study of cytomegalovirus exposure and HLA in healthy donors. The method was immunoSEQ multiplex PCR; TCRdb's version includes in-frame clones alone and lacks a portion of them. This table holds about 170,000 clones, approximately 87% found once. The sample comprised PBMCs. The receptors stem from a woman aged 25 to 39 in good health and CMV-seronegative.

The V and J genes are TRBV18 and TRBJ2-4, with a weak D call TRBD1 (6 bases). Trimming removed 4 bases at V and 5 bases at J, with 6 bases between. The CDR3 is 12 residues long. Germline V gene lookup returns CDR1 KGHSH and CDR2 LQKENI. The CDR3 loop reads CASSRTENIQYF. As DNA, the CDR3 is TGTGCCAGCTCACGGACAGAAAACATTCAGTACTTC.

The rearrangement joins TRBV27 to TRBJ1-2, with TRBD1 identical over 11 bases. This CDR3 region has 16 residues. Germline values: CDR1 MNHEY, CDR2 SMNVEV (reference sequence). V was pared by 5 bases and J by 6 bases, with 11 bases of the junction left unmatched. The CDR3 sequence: CASSPYSDRGRDGYTF. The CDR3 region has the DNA TGTGCCAGCAGTCCCTATTCGGACAGGGGGCGGGATGGCTACACCTTC.

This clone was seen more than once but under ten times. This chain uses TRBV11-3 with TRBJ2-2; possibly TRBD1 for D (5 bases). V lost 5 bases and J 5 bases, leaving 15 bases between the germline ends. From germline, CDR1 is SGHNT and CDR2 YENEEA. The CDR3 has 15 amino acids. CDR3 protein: CASSPRQGRTGELFF. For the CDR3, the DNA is TGTGCCAGCAGCCCAAGGCAGGGAAGGACCGGGGAGCTGTTTTTT.

The CDR3 DNA follows: TGTGCCAGCAGCTACTATAATCAGCCCCAGCATTTT. It is translated as CASSYYNQPQHF. The chain couples TRBV5-6 to TRBJ1-5; D not resolved. The CDR3 runs 12 residues. V lost 3 bases, J lost 4 bases, and 5 bases lay in between. The germline V gene encodes CDR1 SGHDT and CDR2 YYEEEE.

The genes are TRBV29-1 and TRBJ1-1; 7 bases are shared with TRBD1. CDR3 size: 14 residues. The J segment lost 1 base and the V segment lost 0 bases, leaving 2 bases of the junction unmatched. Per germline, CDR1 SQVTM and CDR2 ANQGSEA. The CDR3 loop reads CSVEEGTANTEAFF. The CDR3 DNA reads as TGCAGCGTTGAAGAGGGGACAGCGAACACTGAAGCTTTCTTT.